This T cell receptor beta chain emerged from a study of cytomegalovirus exposure and HLA in healthy donors. General study results and limits: Being productive about 87% or about 30% of the time was typical of most TCR beta V segments in an earlier analysis. Analyzed later, association rates of TCRs varied across HLA loci, with DRB1 most and HLA-C fewest. Analyses of presence/absence relied on an assumption of roughly uniform sequencing depth across donors.

A word on this clone: Its antigen is unknown.

Germline CDR1 MDHEN, CDR2 SYDVKM. The CDR3 loop spans 13 amino acids. The V end was cut by 8 bases, the J end by 7 bases, with 15 bases between. The PCR contained 60 Vbeta and 13 Jbeta primers. Per the authors' pipeline: Roughly 10 million shared chains were among 65 million to 85 million unique TCR beta chains counted in a later analysis. Generated by immunoSEQ multiplex PCR, the TCRdb table keeps only in-frame clones and is missing some. Clonal size and the V and J genes are those of that table, whereas D and trimming came from the DNA. The top ten hold around 3% of the sample, which has about 130,000 clones, around 83% seen once.

J is TRBJ2-1 and V is TRBV28; possible D gene TRBD2, 5 bases. The sample consisted of PBMCs. The TCR originated in a woman aged 18-35 years in good health and CMV-seropositive. The CDR3 is CASGPSSGNEQFF. The CDR3 DNA reads TGTGCCAGCGGGCCGAGTTCGGGGAATGAGCAGTTCTTC.